The present T cell receptor beta chain was sequenced within a study of untreated major depressive disorder. The protocol was immunoSEQ multiplex PCR, while the TCRdb copy is restricted to in-frame clones and leaves out a portion. The sample holds about 22,000 clones, around nine tenths seen once. The CDR3 has 14 amino acids. Trimming removed 1 base from V and 1 base from J, with 7 bases in between. Germline CDR1 and CDR2: MNHEY and SMNVEV (reference sequence). This rearrangement joins TRBV27 to TRBJ1-1; the D gene is possibly TRBD1 (5 bases). Sequencing was performed on CD4+ T cells from PBMCs. This receptor was obtained from a woman aged 40-49 years in good health. The CDR3 is CASSLFGGNTEAFF. The CDR3 nucleotides are TGTGCCAGCAGTTTATTTGGGGGGAACACTGAAGCTTTCTTT.